This TCR beta chain was sequenced for a study of T cells expressing NK-cell markers (dated by TCRdb to about 2020). Concerning the study at large: Three sorted T-cell subsets (CD3+CD56+NKG2C+, CD3+CD56+NKG2C- and CD3+CD56-NKG2C+) from seven to nine donors had their TCR beta-chain repertoires profiled. The eight sequenced donors were randomly selected healthy volunteers, three men and five women. Among the eight sequenced donors, only one was HCMV-seronegative, while the other seven were HCMV-seropositive. The libraries were sequenced on Illumina HiSeq 2000/2500, MiSeq or NextSeq, producing 2 x 150 bp reads.

For sequencing, an Illumina HiSeq 2000 was employed. The TCR beta cDNA libraries were made using 5'RACE template switching, a step that added both a universal primer site and unique molecular identifiers. Priming for cDNA synthesis came from the TCR beta constant segment, and two successive PCR amplification steps followed. In the authors' own workflow: Reads were demultiplexed and grouped by UMI with MIGEC, and clonotypes were assembled and quantified with MiTCR. To remove erroneous sequences, TCR cDNA sequences were retained only when supported by two or more reads. The tcR package was used for downstream repertoire analysis, and clonotypes were matched between fractions using CDR3 nucleotide sequence together with V segment. VDJmatch was used to annotate antigen specificity against VDJdb, with one amino acid substitution allowed in CDR3. The reads went through TCRdb reprocessing, and each CDR3 protein sequence gets one entry with no DNA. In this record, the V and J calls reflect TCRdb's handling and not the investigators' own analysis. This sample's records show approximately 110,000 distinct CDR3 sequences. About 18% of the sample comes from the top ten.

On the study overall, not on this receptor specifically: It remained unclear whether the expanded NKG2C-expressing T cell clones were specific for HCMV antigens. In six donors, the dominant CD3+CD56+NKG2C+ clonotypes ranked among the top 10 CD8+ clonotypes, making up 1.0-7.0% of CD8+ T cells. Those dominant clonotypes were again the most abundant among CD3+CD56-NKG2C+ cells in several donors, at about 28.3-60.1%.

As for this clonotype: Its target antigen remains unknown.

A commercial ELISA kit detecting HCMV-specific IgG in serum was used to determine HCMV serostatus. Ficoll density gradient centrifugation was used to isolate peripheral blood mononuclear cells from blood. The specimen sequenced was blood T cells: a sorted CD56 or NKG2C T cell subset, CD4+ or CD8+ T cells, or bulk PBMC T cells (not recorded which). The receptor comes from a woman aged 18 to 75 in good health.

The CDR3 here reads CSVEPTSGGAHEQFF. This receptor chain uses TRBV29-1 and TRBJ2-1; without DNA, the TCRdb call of TRBD2 cannot be checked. The germline V gene encodes CDR1 SQVTM and CDR2 ANQGSEA. Measured from the cysteine to the phenylalanine, the CDR3 is 15 residues long. Only the protein is on record.